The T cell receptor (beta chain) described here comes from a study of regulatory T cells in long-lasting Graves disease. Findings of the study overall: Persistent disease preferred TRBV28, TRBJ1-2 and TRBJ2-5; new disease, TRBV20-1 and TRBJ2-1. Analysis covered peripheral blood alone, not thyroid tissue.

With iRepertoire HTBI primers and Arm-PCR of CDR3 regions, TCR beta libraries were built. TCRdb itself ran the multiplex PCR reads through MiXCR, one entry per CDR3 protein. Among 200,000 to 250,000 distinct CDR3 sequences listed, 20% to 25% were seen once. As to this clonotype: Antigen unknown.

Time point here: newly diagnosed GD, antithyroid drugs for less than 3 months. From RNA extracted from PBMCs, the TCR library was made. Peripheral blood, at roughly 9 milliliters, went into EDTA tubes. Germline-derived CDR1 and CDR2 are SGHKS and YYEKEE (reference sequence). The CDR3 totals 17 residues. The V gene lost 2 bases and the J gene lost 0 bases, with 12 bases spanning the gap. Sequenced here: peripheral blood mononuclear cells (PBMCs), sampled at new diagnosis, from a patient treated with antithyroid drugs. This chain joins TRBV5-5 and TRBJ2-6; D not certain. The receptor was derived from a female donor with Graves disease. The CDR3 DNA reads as TGTGCCAGCAGCTTCCGGCAAGCCAGCTCTGGGGCCAACGTCCTGACTTTC. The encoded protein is CASSFRQASSGANVLTF. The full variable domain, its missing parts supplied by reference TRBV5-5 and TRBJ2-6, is DAGVTQSPTHLIKTRGQQVTLRCSPISGHKSVSWYQQVLGQGPQFIFQYYEKEERGRGNFPDRFSARQFPNYSSELNVNALLLGDSALYLCASSFRQASSGANVLTFGAGSRLTVL.